These 6 T cell receptor beta chains share one sample of origin, sequenced in a study of synovial regulatory T cells in juvenile arthritis (dated by TCRdb to 2014 to 2015). Library creation used the immunoSEQ multiplex PCR assay. The table was pulled from immuneACCESS by TCRdb, which kept in-frame rearrangements only. Such tables lose some clones; where checked, under half of the loss comes from unresolved V genes, and the rest has no known cause. The sample's records list some 9,700 clones. The ten largest clones capture less than 0.45% of the sample. The sequenced material came from Treg cells from blood. This sample's cell subset or site label indicates: remaining (HLA-DR-negative) circulating blood Treg cells. All receptors come from a donor aged 2-35 years with juvenile idiopathic arthritis.

This rearrangement joins TRBV11-2 to TRBJ2-5; TCRdb proposes TRBD1, but this gene call is untestable without DNA. CDR1 SGHAT and CDR2 FQNNGV come from the germline V gene. The CDR3 is 14 residues long. Only the protein sequence is given. This CDR3 is CASGPIGQGETQYF. Combining the CDR3 with reference TRBV11-2 and TRBJ2-5 gives the whole variable domain EAGVAQSPRYKIIEKRQSVAFWCNPISGHATLYWYQQILGQGPKLLIQFQNNGVVDDSQLPKDRFSAERLKGVDSTLKIQPAKLEDSAVYLCASGPIGQGETQYFGPGTRLLVL.

The genes are TRBV4-1 and TRBJ1-2. The CDR3 spans 15 residues. The DNA is unrecorded. Per the germline V gene, CDR1 is MGHRA and CDR2 is YSYEKL. This CDR3 is CASSQDLVEDYGYTF.

This rearrangement joins TRBV19 to TRBJ1-1; TCRdb indicates TRBD1, and absent DNA this call remains unverified. The CDR3 consists of 16 residues. No DNA is recorded. Germline V CDR1 and CDR2: LNHDA, SQIVND (reference sequence). This CDR3 is CASSELQGAKGTEAFF.

This CDR3 reads CASSFLAGETQYF. The chain carries TRBV11-2 and TRBJ2-5; there is no DNA to check the TCRdb D call of TRBD2. Germline assignment: CDR1 SGHAT and CDR2 FQNNGV. The CDR3 contains 13 residues. This entry has no DNA.

This chain links TRBV10-1 with TRBJ2-3; the TCRdb call, TRBD2, lacks DNA for checking. The CDR3 length is 13 residues. The DNA is not on file. The germline CDR1 and CDR2 sequences are WNHNN and SYGVQD (reference sequence). This chain's CDR3 is CASSKEVTDTQYF.

The chain carries TRBV10-3 and TRBJ2-6; without DNA, the TCRdb call of TRBD1 cannot be checked. Germline values: CDR1 ENHRY, CDR2 SYGVKD. This CDR3 contains 18 residues. No nucleotide data were recorded. CDR3 sequence reads: CATNPQGVTFVGANVLTF.